These 28 T cell receptor beta chains originate from one sample sequenced in a study of blood T cell repertoires in COVID-19. Assay: immunoSEQ multiplex PCR; the TCRdb copy retains only in-frame clones and omits some. This sample has a few hundred thousand clones; roughly 85% occur once, and the top ten carry around 3.5%. The sequenced sample consisted of peripheral blood. These receptor sequences come from a woman aged 18-29 years with acute or convalescent COVID-19.

The chain employs TRBV30 and TRBJ1-1, with D perhaps TRBD1 (6 bases). This CDR3 comprises 13 residues. In germline, CDR1 is GTSNPN, CDR2 SVGIG (reference sequence). The V end lost 0 bases, the J end lost 9 bases, and 14 bases lay between the germline ends. CDR3 nucleotides: TGTGCCTGGAGTGTACGGGCAGGGGATAAAGCTTTCTTT. Translation: CAWSVRAGDKAFF.

V and J are TRBV5-6 and TRBJ1-2; 7 nucleotides align to TRBD1. Looked up from germline, CDR1 is SGHDT and CDR2 is YYEEEE. Losses at the gene ends were 3 bases for V and 3 bases for J; bases not matched to a gene: 2. The CDR3 loop spans 13 amino acids. In DNA, the CDR3 is TGTGCCAGCAGCTCAACAGGGGACTATGGCTACACCTTC. It yields the protein CASSSTGDYGYTF.

DNA of the CDR3: TGCGCCAGCAGCCCGTCTTCGGCAGGGGGCTTTTACGAGCAGTACTTC. Translated, it gives CASSPSSAGGFYEQYF. The chain uses TRBV4-3 and TRBJ2-7; the match to TRBD1 covers 8 bases. The germline V gene encodes CDR1 LGHNA and CDR2 YSLEER. This CDR3 is 16 amino acids long. V dropped 4 bases and J dropped 4; count of bases not matched to a gene: 12.

The chain links TRBV5-6 to TRBJ2-5, with D uncertain. CDR1 and CDR2 from the germline V gene are SGHDT and YYEEEE. Trimming took off 2 bases at V and 5 bases at J, with 13 bases between the two ends. The CDR3 has 14 amino acids. The CDR3 DNA is TGTGCCAGCAGCTTACCGGGTATTTCCGAGACCCAGTACTTC. It encodes CASSLPGISETQYF. Looking up the rest from reference TRBV5-6 and TRBJ2-5 gives the full variable domain: DAGVTQSPTHLIKTRGQQVTLRCSPKSGHDTVSWYQQALGQGPQFIFQYYEEEERQRGNFPDRFSGHQFPNYSSELNVNALLLGDSALYLCASSLPGISETQYFGPGTRLLVL.

The V gene is TRBV18, the J gene TRBJ1-1, with TRBD1 as a possible D gene (6 bases). The CDR3 is 14 amino acids. Germline V lookup: CDR1 KGHSH, CDR2 LQKENI. Trimming shortened V by 2 bases and J by 5 bases, and 12 bases separated the two germline ends. The CDR3 reads CASSPTTGLTEAFF. The DNA for the CDR3 is TGTGCCAGCTCACCAACCACAGGGCTGACTGAAGCTTTCTTT.

The chain has TRBV6-5 and TRBJ2-7; D might be TRBD1 (6 bases). The CDR3 spans 14 residues. CDR1 is MNHEY, CDR2 SVGAGI, per germline. Between the trimmed V and J ends, which lost 5 bases and 3 bases, there was a span of 14 bases. CDR3 region: CASSQSQGGYEQYF. DNA of the CDR3: TGTGCCAGCAGTCAGTCACAGGGTGGCTACGAGCAGTACTTC.

This sequence joins TRBV6-5 and TRBJ1-3; D might be TRBD1 (5 bases). The V gene lost 4 bases and the J gene lost 4 bases, with 14 bases spanning the gap. This CDR3 is 15 amino acids long. Looked up from germline, CDR1 is MNHEY and CDR2 is SVGAGI. Here the CDR3 DNA reads TGTGCCAGCAGTTTAGCGGGGAGGGACGGAAACACCATATATTTT. Its translation is CASSLAGRDGNTIYF.

The genes are TRBV7-8 and TRBJ2-3; TRBD1 might be the D (5 bases). Trimming removed 1 base from V and 2 bases from J, with 10 bases in between. The CDR3 runs to 15 residues. From germline, CDR1 is SGHVS and CDR2 FQNEAQ. CDR3 DNA: TGTGCCAGCAGCTTAGAAGGGGCGGACACAGATACGCAGTATTTT. This translates into CASSLEGADTDTQYF. The entire variable domain, with the rest obtained from reference TRBV7-8 and TRBJ2-3, is as follows: GAGVSQSPRYKVAKRGQDVALRCDPISGHVSLFWYQQALGQGPEFLTYFQNEAQLDKSGLPSDRFFAERPEGSVSTLKIQRTQQEDSAVYLCASSLEGADTDTQYFGPGTRLTVL.

The chain joins TRBV18 to TRBJ2-1; weak D call: TRBD2 (6 bases). Germline CDR1 and CDR2: KGHSH and LQKENI. CDR3 size: 16 residues. V lost 1 base, J lost 6 bases, and 16 bases lay in between. This CDR3 is CASSPLLANSGNEQFF. CDR3 bases: TGTGCCAGCTCACCACTTCTAGCGAATTCGGGCAATGAGCAGTTCTTC. Full variable domain (missing parts from reference TRBV18 and TRBJ2-1): NAGVMQNPRHLVRRRGQEARLRCSPMKGHSHVYWYRQLPEEGLKFMVYLQKENIIDESGMPKERFSAEFPKEGPSILRIQQVVRGDSAAYFCASSPLLANSGNEQFFGPGTRLTVL.

V and J are TRBV6-5 and TRBJ2-3, with 9 bases matching TRBD2. Germline assignment: CDR1 MNHEY and CDR2 SVGAGI. After removal of 0 bases from V and 4 bases from J, the junction contained 5 bases not matched to a gene. CDR3 length equals 16 residues. CDR3 DNA sequence: TGTGCCAGCAGTTACTCTCTTAGCGGGAGTTCAGATACGCAGTATTTT. Its translation is CASSYSLSGSSDTQYF.

The gene calls are TRBV3-1 (or the pseudogene TRBV3-2) and TRBJ2-4; D gene unclear. There are 14 residues in the CDR3. Trimming took 5 bases from V and 0 from J, leaving 8 bases between them. Germline V CDR1 and CDR2: LGHDT, YNNKEL (reference sequence). The CDR3 DNA sequence: TGTGCCAGCAGCTCCCGACTAGCCAAAAACATTCAGTACTTC. Protein product: CASSSRLAKNIQYF.

This clone was recorded once. This chain joins TRBV5-1 and TRBJ2-1; D is undetermined. V lost 0 bases and J 6 bases, leaving 7 bases between the germline ends. The CDR3 is made up of 13 amino acids. Germline CDR1 reads SGHRS; CDR2 reads YFSETQ. CDR3 in amino acids: CASSLDSSNEQFF. Written as DNA, the CDR3 is TGCGCCAGCAGCTTGGACAGTTCCAATGAGCAGTTCTTC.

In nucleotides, the CDR3 is TGTGCCAGTAGTATTTGGGGGGACTCCAGTCAGCCCCAGCATTTT. Translation: CASSIWGDSSQPQHF. This rearrangement joins TRBV19 to TRBJ1-5; a weak D match, TRBD1 (5 bases). V lost 3 bases and J lost 6, with 15 bases in between. Germline-derived CDR1 and CDR2 are LNHDA and SQIVND (reference sequence). This CDR3 is built from 15 residues.

The V gene is TRBV28, the J gene TRBJ1-2; D is possibly TRBD1 (5 bases). The CDR3 totals 12 residues. Per the germline V gene, CDR1 is MDHEN and CDR2 is SYDVKM. V was pared by 6 bases and J by 8 bases, with 13 bases between. CDR3 sequence: CASSSDIRGYTF. CDR3 nucleotide sequence: TGTGCCAGCAGCTCGGACATTAGGGGCTACACCTTC.

The chain combines TRBV18 with TRBJ2-7; 7 bases are a match to TRBD1. The CDR3 is 16 amino acids. Trimming took 0 bases from V and 2 from J; bases not matched to a gene: 7. CDR1 and CDR2 from the germline V gene are KGHSH and LQKENI. This CDR3 reads CASSPPDRARTYEQYF. The CDR3 nucleotides are TGTGCCAGCTCACCACCTGACAGGGCCAGGACCTACGAGCAGTACTTC.

This clone was observed once. This chain joins TRBV6-5 and TRBJ2-1; 11 bases line up with TRBD1. J lost 4 bases, V lost 6 bases, and 5 bases had no gene match. The CDR3 has 15 residues. CDR1 is MNHEY, CDR2 SVGAGI, per germline. The DNA for the CDR3 is TGTGCCAGCAGCTCGGACAGGGGGCAGTACAATGAGCAGTTCTTC. It specifies CASSSDRGQYNEQFF.

The V call is TRBV15, the J call TRBJ1-5, with D uncertain. V was cut by 4 bases and J by 4 bases, with 8 bases left in between. The CDR3 has 13 amino acids. CDR1 is LNHNV and CDR2 is YYDKDF in the germline V gene (reference sequence). This chain's CDR3 is CATSNFNNQPQHF. CDR3 nucleotide sequence: TGTGCCACCAGCAATTTCAATAATCAGCCCCAGCATTTT.

This chain links TRBV7-8 with TRBJ1-1, with TRBD1 as a possible D gene (6 bases). The CDR3 contains 14 residues. CDR1 is SGHVS, CDR2 FQNEAQ, per germline. Trimming cost V 2 bases and J 1 base, with 8 bases left between them. CDR3 in amino acids: CASSLTGQNTEAFF. The CDR3 DNA reads as TGTGCCAGCAGCTTAACAGGGCAGAACACTGAAGCTTTCTTT.

The rearrangement links TRBV4-3 to TRBJ2-2; 10 bases agree with TRBD1. V trimming: 0 bases; J trimming: 6 bases; junction bases outside the gene matches: 4. Germline values: CDR1 LGHNA, CDR2 YSLEER. This CDR3 contains 16 residues. CDR3 protein: CASSQDFGTGAGELFF. CDR3 coding DNA: TGCGCCAGCAGCCAAGATTTTGGGACAGGGGCCGGGGAGCTGTTTTTT.

V gene TRBV5-6 combines with J gene TRBJ1-1; D ambiguous. Deletions cut 3 bases from V and 0 bases from J, with 6 bases between. CDR1 and CDR2 from the germline V gene are SGHDT and YYEEEE. This CDR3 has 13 amino acids. CDR3 amino acids: CASSSSLNTEAFF. CDR3 DNA sequence: TGTGCCAGCAGCTCGTCCCTGAACACTGAAGCTTTCTTT.

V and J are TRBV19 and TRBJ2-1; tentative D call: TRBD1 (6 bases). Germline assignment: CDR1 LNHDA and CDR2 SQIVND (reference sequence). V lost 4 bases to trimming and J lost 5 bases, with 12 bases between them. The CDR3 contains 14 residues. The CDR3 spells CASSTGTLNNEQFF. The CDR3 DNA sequence: TGTGCCAGTAGTACCGGGACATTAAACAATGAGCAGTTCTTC.

This clone was observed a handful of times. The chain joins TRBV28 to TRBJ1-5; perhaps TRBD1 as D (6 bases). With 6 bases removed from V and 7 bases from J, the gap between germline ends came to 10 bases. Germline CDR1 and CDR2: MDHEN and SYDVKM. The CDR3 runs to 12 residues. The CDR3 is CASRTRGQPQHF. In nucleotides, the CDR3 is TGTGCCAGCAGGACCAGGGGACAGCCCCAGCATTTT.

This chain uses TRBV18 with TRBJ1-6; D not resolved. Looked up from germline, CDR1 is KGHSH and CDR2 is LQKENI. This CDR3 has 14 residues. V lost 6 bases to trimming and J lost 7 bases, with 13 bases between them. DNA of the CDR3: TGTGCCAGCTCCCTGACACAGTACAATTCACCCCTCCACTTT. It translates to CASSLTQYNSPLHF.

The gene calls are TRBV11-2 and TRBJ1-1, with D perhaps TRBD1 (6 bases). CDR3 length equals 13 residues. V was trimmed by 5 bases and J by 1 base, leaving 8 bases between them. Germline CDR1 is SGHAT and CDR2 is FQNNGV. In DNA, the CDR3 is TGTGCCAGCAGCAAGGGACAGAACACTGAAGCTTTCTTT. It is translated as CASSKGQNTEAFF.

This chain links TRBV11-2 with TRBJ2-1; the match to TRBD2 covers 15 bases. Germline trimming cut 3 bases from V and 9 bases from J; bases unmatched to any gene: 9. The CDR3 contains 17 residues. Germline values: CDR1 SGHAT, CDR2 FQNNGV. The CDR3, as DNA: TGTGCCAGCAGCTTCCTTAGGACTAGCGGGAGGGCCAGTGAGCAGTTCTTC. Translated, it gives CASSFLRTSGRASEQFF.

This chain connects TRBV10-3 to TRBJ2-5; D perhaps matches TRBD1 (6 bases). The CDR3 loop spans 14 amino acids. The germline V gene encodes CDR1 ENHRY and CDR2 SYGVKD. Trimming took 2 bases from V and 5 from J, leaving 12 bases between them. CDR3 DNA: TGTGCCATCAGTGAGGGCGGACAGAAGGAGACCCAGTACTTC. It yields the protein CAISEGGQKETQYF.

J is TRBJ1-4 and V is TRBV5-1; D is unclear. The CDR3 contains 13 residues. The germline CDR1 and CDR2 sequences are SGHRS and YFSETQ. V dropped 4 bases and J dropped 4 bases, with 8 bases sitting between them. DNA of the CDR3: TGCGCCAGCAGCCCCGGGAGTAATGAAAAACTGTTTTTT. Protein sequence: CASSPGSNEKLFF.

V usage is TRBV2 and J usage is TRBJ2-1, with 8 bases that match TRBD2. The CDR3 consists of 12 residues. Germline CDR1 is SNHLY and CDR2 is FYNNEI. The J segment lost 10 bases and the V segment lost 11 bases, leaving 10 bases of the junction unmatched. CDR3 residues: CAGSGTLGEQFF. CDR3 DNA sequence: TGTGCCGGTAGCGGGACTCTAGGGGAGCAGTTCTTC.